This T cell receptor (beta chain) comes out of a study of blood T cell repertoires in COVID-19. Using immunoSEQ multiplex PCR, the repertoire was profiled, and TCRdb retains in-frame clones only, with some absent. The sample includes under 300,000 clones, 89% seen only once; the top ten take 1.9%. This study enrolled people aged roughly 18 to 90 from roughly 22 US geographic areas. Cohort 3 recovered donors had two negative PCRs, clearance, or symptom resolution. In germline, CDR1 is KGHSH, CDR2 LQKENI. V lost 6 bases and J lost 0, with 6 bases in between. The CDR3 covers 13 residues. V usage is TRBV18 and J usage is TRBJ1-5; D remains ambiguous. The origin of this receptor is a woman aged 60-75 years who had recovered from COVID-19. Specimen: PBMCs or T cells enriched from blood (not recorded which). The CDR3 is CASSQNSNQPQHF. In DNA form, the CDR3 reads TGTGCCAGCTCCCAAAATAGCAATCAGCCCCAGCATTTT.